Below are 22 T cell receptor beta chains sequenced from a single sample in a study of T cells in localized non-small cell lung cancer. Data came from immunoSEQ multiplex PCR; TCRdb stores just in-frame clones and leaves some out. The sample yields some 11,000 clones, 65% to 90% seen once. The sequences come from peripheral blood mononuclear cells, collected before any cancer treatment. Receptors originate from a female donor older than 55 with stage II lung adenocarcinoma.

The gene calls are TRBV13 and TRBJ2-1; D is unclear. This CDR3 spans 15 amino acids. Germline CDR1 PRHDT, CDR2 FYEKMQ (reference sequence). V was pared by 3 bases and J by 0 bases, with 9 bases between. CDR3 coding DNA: TGTGCCAGCAGCTTGTTTCGAAACTCCTACAATGAGCAGTTCTTC. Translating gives CASSLFRNSYNEQFF.

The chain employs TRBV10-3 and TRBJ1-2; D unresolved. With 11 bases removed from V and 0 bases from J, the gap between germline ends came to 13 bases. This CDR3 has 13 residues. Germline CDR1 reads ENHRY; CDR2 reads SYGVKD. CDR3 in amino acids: CAARKTPNYGYTF. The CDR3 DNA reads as TGTGCCGCCAGAAAAACTCCTAACTATGGCTACACCTTC.

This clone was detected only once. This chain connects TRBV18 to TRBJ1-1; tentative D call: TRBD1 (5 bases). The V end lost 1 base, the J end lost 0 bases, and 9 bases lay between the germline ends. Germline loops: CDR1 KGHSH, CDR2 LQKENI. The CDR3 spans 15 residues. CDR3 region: CASSPLYRMNTEAFF. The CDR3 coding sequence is TGTGCCAGCTCACCACTTTACAGGATGAACACTGAAGCTTTCTTT.

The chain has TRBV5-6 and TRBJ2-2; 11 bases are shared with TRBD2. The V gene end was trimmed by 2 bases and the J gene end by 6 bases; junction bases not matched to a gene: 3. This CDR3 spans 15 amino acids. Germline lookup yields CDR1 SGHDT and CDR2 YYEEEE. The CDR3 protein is CASSLLAGAAGELFF. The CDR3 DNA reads TGTGCCAGCAGCTTACTAGCGGGGGCCGCCGGGGAGCTGTTTTTT.

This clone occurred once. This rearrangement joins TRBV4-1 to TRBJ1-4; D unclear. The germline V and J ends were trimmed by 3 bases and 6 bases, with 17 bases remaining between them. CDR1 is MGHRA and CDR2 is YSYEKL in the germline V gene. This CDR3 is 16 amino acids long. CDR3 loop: CASSQGSGSFYEKLFF. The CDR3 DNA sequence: TGCGCCAGCAGCCAGGGCTCCGGGAGCTTCTATGAAAAACTGTTTTTT.

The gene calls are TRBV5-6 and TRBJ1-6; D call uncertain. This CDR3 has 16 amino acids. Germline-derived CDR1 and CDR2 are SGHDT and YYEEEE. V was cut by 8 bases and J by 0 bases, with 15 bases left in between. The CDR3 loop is CASQRALSSYNSPLHF. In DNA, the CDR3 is TGTGCCAGTCAGAGGGCCCTTAGCTCCTATAATTCACCCCTCCACTTT.

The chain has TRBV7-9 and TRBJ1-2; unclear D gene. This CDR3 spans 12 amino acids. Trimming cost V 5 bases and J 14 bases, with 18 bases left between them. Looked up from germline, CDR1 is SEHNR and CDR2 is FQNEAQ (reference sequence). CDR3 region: CASSPQSRTGTF. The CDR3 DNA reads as TGTGCCAGCAGCCCCCAGAGTAGGACTGGTACCTTC.

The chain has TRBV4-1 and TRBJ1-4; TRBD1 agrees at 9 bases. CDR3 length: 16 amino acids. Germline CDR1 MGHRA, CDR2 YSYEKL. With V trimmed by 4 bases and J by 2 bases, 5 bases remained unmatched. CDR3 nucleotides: TGCGCCAGCAGCCCCGGACAGGGGACTACTAATGAAAAACTGTTTTTT. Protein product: CASSPGQGTTNEKLFF.

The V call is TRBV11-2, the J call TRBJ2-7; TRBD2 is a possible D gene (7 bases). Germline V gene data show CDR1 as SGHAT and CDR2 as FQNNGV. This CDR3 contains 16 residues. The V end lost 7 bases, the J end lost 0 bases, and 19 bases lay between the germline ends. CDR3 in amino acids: CASTRGAGEGSYEQYF. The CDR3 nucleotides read TGTGCCAGCACCCGGGGGGCGGGAGAGGGCTCCTACGAGCAGTACTTC.

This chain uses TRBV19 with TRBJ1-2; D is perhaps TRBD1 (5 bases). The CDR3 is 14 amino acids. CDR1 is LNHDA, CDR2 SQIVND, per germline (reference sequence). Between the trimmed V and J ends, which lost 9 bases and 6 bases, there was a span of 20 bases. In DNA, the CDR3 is TGTGCCAGCCTTCAGCCAGGGATTTGGGATGGCTACACCTTC. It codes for CASLQPGIWDGYTF.

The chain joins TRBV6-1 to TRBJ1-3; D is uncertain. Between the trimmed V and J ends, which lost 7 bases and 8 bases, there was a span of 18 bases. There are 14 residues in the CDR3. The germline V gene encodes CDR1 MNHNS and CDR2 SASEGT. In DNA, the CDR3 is TGTGCCAGCACCCCATTCCCCGTCCGAGACACCATATATTTT. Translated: CASTPFPVRDTIYF.

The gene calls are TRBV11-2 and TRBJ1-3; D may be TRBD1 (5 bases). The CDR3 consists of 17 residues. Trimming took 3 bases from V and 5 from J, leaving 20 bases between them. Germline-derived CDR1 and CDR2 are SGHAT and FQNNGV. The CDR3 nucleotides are TGTGCCAGCAGCTTTGGGGGATTGGTCTTCGGAAGAAACACCATATATTTT. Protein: CASSFGGLVFGRNTIYF.

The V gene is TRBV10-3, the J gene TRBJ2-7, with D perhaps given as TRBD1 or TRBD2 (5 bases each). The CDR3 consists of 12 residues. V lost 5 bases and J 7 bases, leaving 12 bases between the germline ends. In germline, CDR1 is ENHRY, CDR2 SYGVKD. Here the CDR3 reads CAISRGREEQYF. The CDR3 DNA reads TGTGCCATCAGTAGGGGACGGGAAGAGCAGTACTTC.

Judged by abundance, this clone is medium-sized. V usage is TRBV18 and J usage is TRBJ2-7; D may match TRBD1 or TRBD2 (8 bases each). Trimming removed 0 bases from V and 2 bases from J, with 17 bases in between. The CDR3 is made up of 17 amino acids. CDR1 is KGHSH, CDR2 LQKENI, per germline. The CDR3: CASSPPRGGTGPYEQYF. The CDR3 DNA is TGTGCCAGCTCACCACCCCGGGGGGGGACAGGACCCTACGAGCAGTACTTC.

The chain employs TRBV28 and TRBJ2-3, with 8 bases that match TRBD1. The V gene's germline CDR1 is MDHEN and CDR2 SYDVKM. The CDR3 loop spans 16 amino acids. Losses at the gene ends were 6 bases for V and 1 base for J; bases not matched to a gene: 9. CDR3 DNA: TGTGCCAGCAGCCCTAGGCTGACAGGGGGCACAGATACGCAGTATTTT. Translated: CASSPRLTGGTDTQYF.

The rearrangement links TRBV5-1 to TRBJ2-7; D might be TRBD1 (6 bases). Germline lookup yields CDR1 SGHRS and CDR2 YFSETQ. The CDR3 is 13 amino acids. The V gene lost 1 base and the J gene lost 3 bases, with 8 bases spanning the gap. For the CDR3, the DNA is TGCGCCAGCAGCTTGCTACAGGGCTACGAGCAGTACTTC. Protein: CASSLLQGYEQYF.

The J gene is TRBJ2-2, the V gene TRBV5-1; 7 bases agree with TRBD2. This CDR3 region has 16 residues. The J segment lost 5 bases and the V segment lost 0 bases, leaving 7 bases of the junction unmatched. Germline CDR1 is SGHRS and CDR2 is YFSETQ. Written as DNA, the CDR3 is TGCGCCAGCAGCTTGGTTGCGGGAGAGGGAACCGGGGAGCTGTTTTTT. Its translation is CASSLVAGEGTGELFF.

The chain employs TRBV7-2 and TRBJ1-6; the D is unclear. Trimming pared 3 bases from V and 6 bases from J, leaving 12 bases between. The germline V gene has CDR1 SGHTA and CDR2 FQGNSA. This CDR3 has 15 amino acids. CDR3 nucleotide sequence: TGTGCCAGCAGCTTCGGGATGGCGGGTAATTCACCCCTCCACTTT. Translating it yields CASSFGMAGNSPLHF.

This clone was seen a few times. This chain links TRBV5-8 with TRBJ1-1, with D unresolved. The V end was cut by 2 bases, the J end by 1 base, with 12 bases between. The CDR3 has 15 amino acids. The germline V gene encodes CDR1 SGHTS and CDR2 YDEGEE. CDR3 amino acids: CASSFGGPRNTEAFF. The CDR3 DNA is TGTGCCAGCAGCTTTGGCGGACCGAGGAACACTGAAGCTTTCTTT.

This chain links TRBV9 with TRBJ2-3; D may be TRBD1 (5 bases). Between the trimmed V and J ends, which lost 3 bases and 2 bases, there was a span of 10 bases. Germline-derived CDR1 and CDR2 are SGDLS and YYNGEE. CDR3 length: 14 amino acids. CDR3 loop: CASSATTATDTQYF. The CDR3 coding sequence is TGTGCCAGCAGCGCGACGACAGCCACAGATACGCAGTATTTT.

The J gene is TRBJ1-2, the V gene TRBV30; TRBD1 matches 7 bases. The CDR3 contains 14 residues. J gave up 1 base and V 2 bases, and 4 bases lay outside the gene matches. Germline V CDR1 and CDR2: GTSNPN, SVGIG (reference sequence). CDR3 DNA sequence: TGTGCCTGGAGTTACAGGGGCCTTAACTATGGCTACACCTTC. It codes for CAWSYRGLNYGYTF.

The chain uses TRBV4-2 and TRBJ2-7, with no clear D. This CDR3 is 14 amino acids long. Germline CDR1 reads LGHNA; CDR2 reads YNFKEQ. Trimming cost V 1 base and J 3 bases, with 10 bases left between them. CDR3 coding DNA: TGTGCCAGCAGCCAAGGGGGTGGTGGCTACGAGCAGTACTTC. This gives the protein CASSQGGGGYEQYF.